This T cell receptor beta chain was recovered during a study of cytomegalovirus exposure and HLA in healthy donors (dated by TCRdb to 2017 to 2019). With respect to the entire study: An earlier analysis of a few hundred of the donors reported 276 Gb of sequence data and 95 million to 130 million unique TCR beta sequences obtained from around 190 million T cells. About 320 gigabases of sequencing data and 78 million or so unique TCR sequences were included in an early release covering over 600 HLA-typed donors. The genetic ancestry cluster associated with self-reported Caucasian donors included 80% to 90% of the 398 genotyped donors. The study aimed to test whether signatures of past pathogen exposure could be identified by cataloging public T cell receptors. Using immunosequencing, the study profiled T cell repertoires from 500 to 800 subjects and related those repertoires to cytomegalovirus serostatus. Besides the first cohort of around 700 subjects, a separate validation cohort made up of 120 different subjects was used. The study combined high-throughput TCR immunosequencing, statistical association of individual TCRs with disease status, and machine learning to predict cytomegalovirus infection status. A later analysis re-examined previously published TCR beta repertoires from 600 to 700 donors and added high-resolution HLA genotyping to investigate patterns of TCR occurrence. In the later analysis, no new phenotypic data were used to find candidate immune exposures; instead, reliance was placed on TCR beta sequences and their occurrence across donors. An earlier analysis of around 640 of the donors used high-throughput TCR beta sequencing to judge whether each TCR beta V gene segment behaved as functional or pseudogenic. Alongside the repertoire data, information on donor age, sex, ethnicity and CMV serostatus was compiled. A later genetic analysis took genome-wide SNP genotypes for about three fifths of the 666 donors and used that subset as a discovery cohort. Every discovery cohort repertoire had been produced on one sequencing platform. HLA typing included class I and class II loci at four-digit resolution. Typing coverage differed by locus: A, B, C, DRB1 and DQB1 were typed in about 620-640 donors, DQA1 in around 500, DPA1 in some 570, and DPB1 in around 440. Four or five DR-DQ haplotypes were handled as single units for association and clustering, since linkage in the cohort was strong. Across about 380 genotyped donors of the cohort, an average of approximately 240,000 unique TCR beta nucleotide sequences per donor were sequenced, and roughly 17% of those sequences were non-productive. Broad study findings and their caveats: In a later analysis, the rate of TCR association differed among HLA loci, with DRB1 alleles having the most associated TCRs and HLA-C alleles having the fewest. A later analysis associated 16,951 TCR beta sequences with specific HLA alleles at a false discovery rate of 0.05. Assigning TCR associations to individual alleles was difficult when HLA alleles, especially DR and DQ, strongly co-occurred. The cohort was sequenced for TCR beta chains only, and without alpha or paired-chain data the features that could be detected were limited. Compared with the approximately 720-donor mean, donors in an Asian-associated ancestry cluster had fewer N-insertions in productive TCRs, according to a later genetic analysis. In a later analysis, several top co-occurrence clusters were reported to appear linked to parvovirus B19, influenza, CMV and Epstein-Barr virus. For the cohort, immune exposure information was limited to CMV serostatus. The sequencing pipeline was judged likely to have produced a cluster of highly shared sequence variants as a technical artifact. The study listed 150 to 200 TCR beta chains as associated with cytomegalovirus. In a later genetic analysis, a missense DCLRE1C variant was associated with V-gene and J-gene trimming of TCR beta chains, and the association was replicated in an independent cohort. Most TCR sequences were seen in very few donors, while some public TCRs were found in many individuals. HLA typing was unavailable for some donors at each locus, so association tests used only the typed subset. A further reported finding was that TCR beta sequences accurately predicted the HLA-A and HLA-B alleles for most subjects in the first cohort. The classifier was reported to diagnose cytomegalovirus status with high specificity and sensitivity in both the original cohort and the validation cohort. Most CMV-associated TCR beta chains appeared to be HLA-restricted in a later analysis, and the HLA associations seemed to be driven largely by CMV exposure. Broadly in line with IMGT annotations, most TCR beta V segments showed up in productive rearrangements about 90% or about 30% of the time in an earlier analysis of approximately 600 of the donors. Some IMGT-functional V segments, including TRBV6-2 and TRBV6-3, could not be told apart with the 87-base-pair reads, so those segments were excluded. The authors suggested that the approach could potentially be generalized to other disease states and immunological phenotypes. In vitro tests confirmed that a few of the cytomegalovirus-associated TCR beta chains recognize cytomegalovirus antigens. Sequencing depth was assumed to be roughly uniform across donors in the presence/absence analyses, though that assumption may not hold. Linkage disequilibrium might explain the correlated functional status among segregating V segments, but an unknown experimental factor could not be ruled out. A later analysis found that HLA-associated TCR beta chains were more clonally expanded and had lower generation probabilities than equally common non-associated chains. Because counts were too low, seventeen rarely observed V segments, including chromosome 9 orphons, were excluded from the earlier analysis of 587 of the donors.

The cohort comprised approximately 700 healthy bone marrow donors. All cohort members were sampled while nominally healthy, although unrecorded immune exposures were likely present. The donor was CMV seropositive and was included in the group of almost 300 seropositive cohort members. A peripheral blood sample was provided by each donor, and peripheral blood mononuclear cells were used for TCR beta sequencing. Genomic DNA extraction from the blood cell samples was performed with the Qiagen DNeasy Blood Extraction Kit. Taken from the germline V gene, the CDR1 and CDR2 loops are MGHRA and YSYEKL. Including cysteine and phenylalanine, the CDR3 has 14 amino acids. CDR3 DNA only is kept here, 42 bases in frame from base 1. V lost 5 bases and J lost 0 bases; the stretch between them is 11 bases long. The library was obtained by the immunoSEQ multiplex PCR assay. For the multiplex PCR, a mixture combining 60 forward primers for TCR Vbeta segments and 13 reverse primers for TCR Jbeta segments was used. A multiplex PCR assay on genomic DNA amplified the CDR3 region of rearranged TCR beta genes. The Illumina HiSeq System was used to sequence the amplified TCR beta libraries as 87-base-pair reads. The study's own analysis went as follows. Across the roughly 670 repertoires, a later analysis counted 75 million to 90 million unique TCR beta chains, roughly 11 million of which were shared by at least two donors. Raw reads were error-corrected and collapsed into unique sequences by a nearest-neighbor algorithm in which closely related sequences were merged to remove PCR and sequencing errors. To assign V, D and J gene segments, CDR3 sequences were aligned to IMGT reference sequences. For a sequence to be retained, a match of at least six nucleotides was required to both a V gene segment and a J gene segment. A rearrangement counted as productive if the CDR3 had no stop codons and remained in frame with V and J, and every other rearrangement counted as non-productive. CDR3 was defined according to IMGT convention as the region running from the second conserved V-encoded cysteine to the conserved J-encoded phenylalanine. Sequences without an unambiguous match to a single V gene segment were excluded from the earlier analysis of 450 to 750 of the donors. In an earlier analysis of more than 500 of the donors, a V segment was called functional when productive rearrangements were above 56.7%, and segregating when the standard deviation between donors exceeded 5%. A statistical classification framework was built to diagnose cytomegalovirus status from the catalog of TCR beta chain sequences. In a later analysis, V and J genes were assigned by comparing TCR nucleotide sequences against IMGT/GENE-DB human TR gene sequences. The TCRdist pipeline was used in a later analysis to assign CDR3 sequences and most-parsimonious VDJ recombination scenarios. In a later analysis, each TCR beta chain was defined by its CDR3 amino acid sequence together with its V-gene family, and reads lacking a unique V-gene family were excluded. A later analysis removed several hundred highly shared, low-generation-probability nucleotide sequences to deal with suspected cross-contamination and a sequencing artifact. For each public chain, a later analysis derived a clonal expansion index from normalized ranks of inferred template counts within each repertoire. In a later analysis, generation probabilities were computed with a VDJ recombination model fitted to out-of-frame rearrangements, and the resulting probabilities were checked against IGoR. In a later analysis, TCR-TCR, TCR-HLA and TCR-CMV co-occurrence was scored with hypergeometric tests, and a repertoire-size bias correction was applied to TCR pairs. In a later analysis, false discovery rates were estimated by permuting HLA or CMV assignments 20 times. In a later analysis, co-occurring TCRs were grouped using DBSCAN, and TCRdist sequence similarity was added for clustering within HLA-allele-positive subsets. Co-occurrence clustering excluded repertoires with fewer than 30,000 or more than 120,000 public chains, plus five with anomalous nucleotide sharing. This is the immuneACCESS table as TCRdb keeps it, with only in-frame sequences that have V and J called. A part of the clones is gone; compared with another copy, unresolved V genes explain less than half, and the rest is unexplained. From that table come the V and J calls and clone size; the DNA was used to work out D and trimming. The sample table records about 200,000 clones; 79% of these occur just once. The top ten constitute less than 2% of the sample.

Only a few counts were recorded for this clone. The antigen this receptor binds is unknown. It has no much larger one-base neighbor in the sample; base qualities were not kept. The rearranged segments are TRBV4-1 and TRBJ2-7; TRBD1 could be the D gene, as 7 bases match. Material: PBMCs. The TCR originated in a girl aged 10 to 17 in good health and CMV-seropositive. The sequence in DNA is TGCGCCAGCAGCGCGGGACAGTTCTCCTACGAGCAGTACTTC. Translated, it reads CASSAGQFSYEQYF.